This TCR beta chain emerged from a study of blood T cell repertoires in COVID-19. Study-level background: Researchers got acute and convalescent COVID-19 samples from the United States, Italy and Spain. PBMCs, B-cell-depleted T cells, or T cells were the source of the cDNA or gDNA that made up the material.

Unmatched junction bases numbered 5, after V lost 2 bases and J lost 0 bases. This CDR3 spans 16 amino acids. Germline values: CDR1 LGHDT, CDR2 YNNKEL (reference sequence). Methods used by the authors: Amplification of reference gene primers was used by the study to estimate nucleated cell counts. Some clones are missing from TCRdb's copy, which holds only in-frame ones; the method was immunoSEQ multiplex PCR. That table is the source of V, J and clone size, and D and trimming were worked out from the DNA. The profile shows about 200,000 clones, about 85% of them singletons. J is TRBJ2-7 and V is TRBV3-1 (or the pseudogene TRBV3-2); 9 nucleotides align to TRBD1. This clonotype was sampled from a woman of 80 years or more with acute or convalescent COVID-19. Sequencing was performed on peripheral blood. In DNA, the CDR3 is TGTGCCAGCAGCCAACAAACGGGACAGGGCTCCTACGAGCAGTACTTC. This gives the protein CASSQQTGQGSYEQYF.